The source of this TCR beta chain is a study of vaccination and CD4 T cells after COVID-19. Study-wide background: As a positive control, some control cultures were given a CEFX pool, while others were given an HIV-1 Nef pool or no peptide.

A word on this clonotype: Its antigen is unknown.

CDR3 size: 9 residues. The V end lost 8 bases, the J end lost 8 bases, and 6 bases lay between the germline ends. The Oncomine TCR Beta short-read assay was applied to DNA of cultured CD4+ T cells. Investigators isolated genomic DNA from cultured CD4+ T cells. MiXCR, run by TCRdb on the PCR reads, gives a single entry per CDR3 protein. This table holds about 9,100 distinct CDR3 sequences, about 67% found once. Overall study results and limits: There were relatively few convalescent patients studied, and there were no early post-infection timepoints.

Treatment given: roughly 10-day PBMC culture with coronavirus spike peptide pools or control peptides (ViraFEST assay). Sequencing was performed on CD4+ T cells from blood, cultured in vitro. The rearrangement links TRBV6-7 to TRBJ1-2; D is ambiguous. TRBV6-7 has ORF status, its function being uncertain. This TCR was sampled from a human donor who had recovered from COVID-19. The CDR3 sequence: CASRTGYTF. DNA of the CDR3: TGTGCCAGCCGGACGGGCTACACCTTC.